What follows is one T cell receptor beta chain and its context. The target antigen is unknown. Scientists ran DNA taken from cultured CD4+ T cells through the Oncomine TCR Beta short-read assay for sequencing. TCRdb re-analysed the PCR reads in MiXCR, keeping a single row per CDR3 protein. This table holds 4,500 to 5,500 distinct CDR3 sequences, about 40% found once. These data belong to a study of vaccination and CD4 T cells after COVID-19. Study summary: Median time from second vaccine dose to sampling was roughly 72 days (14 to 241).

Study results and limitations: When vaccine-specific clones from convalescent patients were examined, 304 of 307 were spike mono-reactive.

Documented treatment: approximately 10-day PBMC culture with coronavirus spike peptide pools or control peptides (ViraFEST assay). One should note that the unexposed donor's CD4+ T cells were collected before the COVID-19 pandemic (2011-2018). This sequence originates from a human donor in good health. Sequenced sample: CD4+ T cells from blood, cultured in vitro.

CDR3 coding DNA: TGTGCCAGCAGCCAAGATCGACAGCTTAACACTGAAGCTTTCTTT. Amino acids: CASSQDRQLNTEAFF. The chain uses TRBV3-1 and TRBJ1-1; weak D call: TRBD1 (5 bases). Deletions cut 0 bases from V and 2 bases from J, with 10 bases between. Germline loops: CDR1 LGHDT, CDR2 YNNKEL (reference sequence). The CDR3 is 15 amino acids.